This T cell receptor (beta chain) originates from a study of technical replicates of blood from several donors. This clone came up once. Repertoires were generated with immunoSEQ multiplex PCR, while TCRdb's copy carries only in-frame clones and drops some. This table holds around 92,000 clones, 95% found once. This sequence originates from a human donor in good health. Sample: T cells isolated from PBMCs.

The CDR3 reads CASSSGQGTDEQFF. DNA for the CDR3: TGTGCCAGCAGCTCGGGACAGGGCACCGATGAGCAGTTCTTC. The chain is built from TRBV7-3 and TRBJ2-1; 9 nucleotides align to TRBD1. V lost 4 bases and J lost 8; bases outside the gene matches: 6. Germline V lookup: CDR1 SGHTA, CDR2 FQGTGA. The CDR3 totals 14 residues.